The clone carrying this T cell receptor beta chain was recorded at least ten times. As yet, its antigen is unknown. The sample is drawn from a study of T-cell reconstitution after alpha-beta-depleted transplantation in children. Study-wide results and caveats: One year post-transplant, T-cell counts and diversity were largely derived from T cells produced anew. In patients about two months after transplant, alpha-beta T cells reportedly arose from several hundred expanded graft clones. The study traced high day-60 TCRbeta diversity in some patients to surviving recipient T cells and thymic progenitors.

Germline-derived CDR1 and CDR2 are SGHNT and YENEEA. J was trimmed by 7 bases and V by 2 bases; bases with no gene match: 4. The CDR3 totals 14 residues. A TCRbeta library incorporating unique molecular identifiers was prepared. MiXCR, run by TCRdb on the PCR reads, gives a single entry per CDR3 protein. The table records 200,000 to 250,000 distinct CDR3 sequences, approximately 24% of them present only once. The source material was PBMCs, mostly from graft donor cells, sampled 360 days after TCRalphabeta/CD19-depleted stem cell transplant. This clonotype was sampled from a female patient aged 2 to 10 who had a stem cell transplant for congenital amegakaryocytic thrombocytopenia, so the T cells may come from the graft donor. This chain links TRBV11-3 with TRBJ2-2; 7 bases line up with TRBD2. The CDR3 sequence is CASSLRSGNGELFF. The CDR3 DNA is TGTGCCAGCAGCTTACGGAGCGGGAACGGGGAGCTGTTTTTT.